What follows is one T cell receptor (beta chain) and its context. Antigen: not known. Germline values: CDR1 SGDLS, CDR2 YYNGEE. V lost 0 bases to trimming and J lost 9 bases, with 13 bases between them. This CDR3 contains 15 residues. The data are from a study of cytomegalovirus exposure and HLA in healthy donors. Researchers ran the PCR with 60 Vbeta and 13 Jbeta primers. The table came from immunoSEQ multiplex PCR; TCRdb's copy has only in-frame clones and leaves some out. The data hold under 200,000 clones, with approximately 73% observed a single time. Study-wide results and caveats: Exclusion applied to some V segments, including TRBV6-2 and TRBV6-3, as they were indistinguishable. Being productive about 90% or about 30% of the time was typical of most TCR beta V segments in an earlier analysis. For TCR beta chains, V- and J-gene trimming was later linked to a missense DCLRE1C variant.

The sequence was collected from a man aged 50-59 years in good health and CMV-seronegative. The material sequenced was PBMCs. The V call is TRBV9, the J call TRBJ1-6; maybe TRBD1 (5 bases). The DNA of the CDR3 is TGTGCCAGCAGCGTAGCTGCAGGGCGGGGTTCACCCCTCCACTTT. The encoded protein is CASSVAAGRGSPLHF.